Below, 17 T cell receptor beta chains from the same sample are listed, as sequenced in a study of technical replicates of blood from four donors. Measured with immunoSEQ multiplex PCR; TCRdb has only the in-frame clones, and not every one. The table includes tens of thousands of clones, under 99% detected once. The sequencing sample was made of T cells isolated from PBMCs. The receptors shown here come from a human donor in good health.

This chain links TRBV9 with TRBJ2-3, with D maybe TRBD2 (6 bases). Germline CDR1 SGDLS, CDR2 YYNGEE. CDR3 size: 16 residues. Trimming left V 0 bases short and J 0 bases short, with 11 bases between. This CDR3 reads CASSVERDFSTDTQYF. Here the CDR3 DNA reads TGTGCCAGCAGCGTAGAGAGGGACTTTAGCACAGATACGCAGTATTTT.

The chain combines TRBV6-5 with TRBJ1-4, with TRBD1 matching 8 bases. In germline, CDR1 is MNHEY, CDR2 SVGAGI. V dropped 7 bases and J dropped 7; count of bases not matched to a gene: 11. This CDR3 region has 15 residues. The CDR3 region has the DNA TGTGCCAGCAACCACAGGGGGTCTCTTACTGAAAAACTGTTTTTT. As protein: CASNHRGSLTEKLFF.

The chain couples TRBV28 to TRBJ2-7; 8 bases line up with TRBD1. Germline values: CDR1 MDHEN, CDR2 SYDVKM. This CDR3 is 14 amino acids long. V lost 5 bases to trimming and J lost 3 bases; unmatched junction nucleotides: 6. In DNA, the CDR3 is TGTGCCAGCAGTCTGACAGGGGTACTCTACGAGCAGTACTTC. Translated: CASSLTGVLYEQYF.

Only one count was recorded for this clone. The V and J genes are TRBV11-3 and TRBJ1-1; D is possibly TRBD1 (6 bases). The length of the CDR3 is 13 residues. The germline CDR1 and CDR2 sequences are SGHNT and YENEEA. V was shortened by 5 bases and J by 9 bases, with 16 bases between the two germline ends. The CDR3 DNA is TGTGCCAGCAGCCCCCAGGGGCCCCTTCAAGCTTTCTTT. This codes for CASSPQGPLQAFF.

V and J are TRBV2 and TRBJ2-2; TRBD2 agrees at 10 bases. Trimming at V came to 0 bases and at J to 4 bases, leaving 8 bases not matched to a gene. Germline CDR1 is SNHLY and CDR2 is FYNNEI. The length of the CDR3 is 18 residues. The CDR3 loop is CASSEAVLAGASTGELFF. The CDR3 nucleotides read TGTGCCAGCAGTGAAGCGGTTCTAGCGGGAGCGAGCACCGGGGAGCTGTTTTTT.

The chain joins TRBV6-5 to TRBJ1-2, with TRBD1 identical over 9 bases. Germline V gene sequence: CDR1 MNHEY, CDR2 SVGAGI. CDR3 length: 14 amino acids. With V trimmed by 6 bases and J by 8 bases, 10 bases remained unmatched. Here the CDR3 reads CASRRDREGGGYTF. The CDR3 nucleotides read TGTGCCAGCAGACGGGACAGGGAGGGCGGCGGCTACACCTTC.

About this clone itself: Other DNA variants within this sample encode the same CDR3. The V gene is TRBV6-5, the J gene TRBJ1-2, with D possibly being TRBD1 (5 bases). V dropped 4 bases and J dropped 4 bases, with 7 bases sitting between them. CDR1 MNHEY and CDR2 SVGAGI come from the germline V gene. This CDR3 has 12 residues. The CDR3 is CASSLDSYGYTF. DNA for the CDR3: TGTGCCAGCAGTTTAGACAGCTATGGCTACACCTTC.

In this sample, this clone turned up once. This chain joins TRBV25-1 and TRBJ1-3; D ambiguous. Germline CDR1 is MGHDK and CDR2 is SYGVNS. V was clipped by 7 bases and J by 0 bases, with 4 bases between them. CDR3 length: 12 amino acids. CDR3 nucleotide sequence: TGTGCCAGCACCAGCTCTGGAAACACCATATATTTT. Translation: CASTSSGNTIYF. The whole variable domain, filled in from reference TRBV25-1 and TRBJ1-3, reads EADIYQTPRYLVIGTGKKITLECSQTMGHDKMYWYQQDPGMELHLIHYSYGVNSTEKGDLSSESTVSRIRTEHFPLTLESARPSHTSQYLCASTSSGNTIYFGEGSWLTVV.

This chain uses TRBV4-1 with TRBJ1-5; maybe TRBD1 (5 bases). CDR1 and CDR2 (germline): MGHRA, YSYEKL. The CDR3 covers 14 residues. The germline V and J ends were trimmed by 1 base and 6 bases, with 10 bases remaining between them. The CDR3 coding sequence is TGCGCCAGCAGCCAAGGGGCAGGGATTCAGCCCCAGCATTTT. It specifies CASSQGAGIQPQHF.

V usage is TRBV9 and J usage is TRBJ2-1; the match to TRBD2 covers 9 bases. The CDR3 is 15 amino acids. Germline values: CDR1 SGDLS, CDR2 YYNGEE. The J segment lost 6 bases and the V segment lost 3 bases, leaving 7 bases of the junction unmatched. The CDR3 coding sequence is TGTGCCAGCAGCGCCTTCACTAGCGGGCCCAATGAGCAGTTCTTC. This gives the protein CASSAFTSGPNEQFF. The whole variable domain, remainder taken from reference TRBV9 and TRBJ2-1, is DSGVTQTPKHLITATGQRVTLRCSPRSGDLSVYWYQQSLDQGLQFLIQYYNGEERAKGNILERFSAQQFPDLHSELNLSSLELGDSALYFCASSAFTSGPNEQFFGPGTRLTVL.

The rearrangement links TRBV10-3 to TRBJ2-3; perhaps TRBD2 as D (6 bases). Trimming took off 8 bases at V and 2 bases at J, with 17 bases between the two ends. The CDR3 is 15 residues long. The germline V gene has CDR1 ENHRY and CDR2 SYGVKD. The CDR3 nucleotides read TGTGCCATCGGGGTGGGACTCTCCGCCACAGATACGCAGTATTTT. This sequence encodes CAIGVGLSATDTQYF.

The genes are TRBV30 and TRBJ2-1; TRBD2 matches 11 bases. Germline CDR1 reads GTSNPN; CDR2 reads SVGIG (reference sequence). Trimming at V came to 5 bases and at J to 4 bases, leaving 7 bases not matched to a gene. The CDR3 spans 15 residues. The chain's CDR3 is CAWQRTSGSYNEQFF. The CDR3 bases are TGTGCCTGGCAAAGGACTAGCGGGTCGTACAATGAGCAGTTCTTC.

The gene calls are TRBV27 and TRBJ2-1; 11 positions match TRBD2. CDR3 length: 15 residues. The germline CDR1 and CDR2 sequences are MNHEY and SMNVEV (reference sequence). The J segment lost 7 bases and the V segment lost 10 bases, leaving 12 bases of the junction unmatched. The chain's CDR3 is CATGVAGGPFNEQFF. In nucleotides, the CDR3 is TGTGCCACGGGGGTAGCGGGAGGGCCTTTTAATGAGCAGTTCTTC.

The V gene is TRBV28, the J gene TRBJ2-3; 10 bases agree with TRBD1. V was pared by 7 bases and J by 1 base, with 5 bases of the junction left unmatched. CDR3 length: 15 residues. CDR1 and CDR2 (germline): MDHEN, SYDVKM. The CDR3 region has the DNA TGTGCCAGCATACCCGGGACAGGGGGCACAGATACGCAGTATTTT. Translating gives CASIPGTGGTDTQYF.

The CDR3 region is CASSLRFREGLETQYF. CDR3 nucleotides: TGTGCCAGCAGCTTACGCTTCCGGGAGGGCCTGGAAACCCAGTACTTC. This chain connects TRBV11-2 to TRBJ2-5; 8 bases fit TRBD2. The ends lost 2 bases at V and 8 bases at J; junction bases unmatched: 13. The CDR3 has 16 residues. Germline assignment: CDR1 SGHAT and CDR2 FQNNGV.

The chain combines TRBV10-3 with TRBJ1-3, with D perhaps matching TRBD1 (6 bases). Per the germline V gene, CDR1 is ENHRY and CDR2 is SYGVKD. V shed 0 bases and J shed 4 bases, with 7 bases lying between them. CDR3 length: 14 residues. The CDR3 spells CAISESGTGNTIYF. The DNA for the CDR3 is TGTGCCATCAGTGAGTCGGGGACAGGAAACACCATATATTTT.

About this clone: The same CDR3 also results from other DNA sequences found in this sample. This chain connects TRBV5-1 to TRBJ1-1; D is perhaps TRBD1 (5 bases). Trimming cost V 1 base and J 1 base, with 8 bases left between them. The germline V gene has CDR1 SGHRS and CDR2 YFSETQ. The CDR3 loop spans 14 amino acids. The CDR3 sequence: CASSLSQGNTEAFF. CDR3 DNA: TGCGCCAGCAGCTTGAGCCAGGGGAACACTGAAGCTTTCTTT.